These T cell receptor beta chains were read from a single sample in a study of T cells in localized non-small cell lung cancer. Using immunoSEQ multiplex PCR, the repertoire was profiled, and TCRdb retains in-frame clones only, with some absent. The sample contains 26,000 or so clones, 80% to 90% of which appear only once. The sample consisted of peripheral blood, taken before any cancer treatment. The receptor source for this set is a woman aged 18 to 49 with stage I lung adenocarcinoma. The conserved cysteine and the conserved F or W are not part of the CDR3 here. Some rows have no size entry. The others give once, few or many, or a class for an expanded clone.

>10|TRBV29-1|-|TRBJ2-5
SVSRAGETQY
>14|TRBV5-8|-|TRBJ2-3
ASSMGRTARGDTQY
>14|TRBV19|-|TRBJ2-2
ASGGREGDDTGELF
>12|TRBV6-5|-|TRBJ1-3
ASRRAFSGNTIY
>11|TRBV6-5|-|TRBJ2-7
ASRQGWAYEQY
>13|TRBV2|-|TRBJ1-1
ASRWVAVPNTEAF
>12|TRBV19|-|TRBJ2-5
ASSMSGRAETQY
>13|TRBV7-2|-|TRBJ1-5
ASSPTGGSNQPQH
>12|TRBV7-9|-|TRBJ1-2
ASSLGGEVYGYT
>13|TRBV5-1|-|TRBJ2-7
ASSRGLAGNYEQY
>12|TRBV10-3|-|TRBJ2-1
ATRADIPSNEQF
>9|TRBV6-5|-|TRBJ1-1
ASSGNLEAF
>10|TRBV6-1|-|TRBJ1-1
ASIPIGTEAF
>11|TRBV7-3|-|TRBJ2-1
ASSLAGLNEQF
>13|TRBV27|-|TRBJ2-2
ASSLMTGATGELF
>10|TRBV7-5|-|TRBJ1-1
VRSETLDEAF
>11|TRBV11-2|-|TRBJ2-2
ASSGYRGGELF
>13|TRBV15|-|TRBJ2-1
ATSRTGGRGNEQF
>12|TRBV11-2|-|TRBJ1-4
ASSLPGWDEKLF
>13|TRBV29-1|-|TRBJ2-1
SVKMGLRSYNEQF
>16|TRBV18|-|TRBJ2-1
ASSPPLTGRRSYNEQF
>11|TRBV2|-|TRBJ2-5
ASERESQETQY
>12|TRBV28|once|TRBJ1-1
ASRLQGYGTEAF
>10|TRBV7-9|few|TRBJ1-1
ASSLRSSEAF
>11|TRBV19|-|TRBJ2-5
ASSGQGRETQY
>12|TRBV11-2|-|TRBJ1-2
ASSPTGTYYGYT
>10|TRBV30|-|TRBJ1-1
AWSSFGTEAF
>13|TRBV7-2|-|TRBJ2-2
ASSPIQVNTGELF
>11|TRBV27|-|TRBJ2-7
ASSFSRLGEQY
>13|TRBV30|few|TRBJ2-2
AWSVPGRHTGELF
>12|TRBV4-3|-|TRBJ2-7
ASSQGTLGYEQY
>11|TRBV2|-|TRBJ2-7
ASSERLLYEQY
>9|TRBV7-9|-|TRBJ1-1
ASYLNTEAF
>14|TRBV30|-|TRBJ2-6
AWRRGRSSGANVLT
>13|TRBV19|-|TRBJ2-1
ASRSRDRLRNEQF
>13|TRBV5-1|-|TRBJ2-1
ASSLTGELYNEQF
>13|TRBV27|-|TRBJ2-7
ASSYPGRGVYEQY
>12|TRBV7-9|-|TRBJ2-5
ASSWDRELETQY
>13|TRBV6-9|-|TRBJ1-5
ASSSGTGGNQPQH
>13|TRBV27|-|TRBJ2-5
ASLFQARPQETQY